The 8 T cell receptor beta chains below were found in one sample sequenced in a study of identical twins. TCRdb independently ran MiXCR on the 5' RACE reads; one entry per CDR3 protein. The sample records about 690,000 distinct CDR3 sequences, roughly 6% being singletons. The sequenced sample was naive T cells sorted from blood. These receptors were obtained from a man younger than 35 in good health.

This clonotype turned up a few times. The V call is TRBV11-2, the J call TRBJ2-5; 7 bases match TRBD1. Germline V gene data show CDR1 as SGHAT and CDR2 as FQNNGV. V dropped 2 bases and J dropped 6; count of bases not matched to a gene: 9. The CDR3 is 15 amino acids. The chain's CDR3 is CASSLTGNRGQTQYF. CDR3 nucleotides: TGTGCCAGCAGCTTAACGGGGAACAGGGGCCAGACCCAGTACTTC.

This clonotype was found a few times. The chain uses TRBV20-1 and TRBJ2-7, with TRBD1 identical over 7 bases. CDR1 and CDR2 from the germline V gene are DFQATT and SNEGSKA (reference sequence). V was pared by 6 bases and J by 3 bases, with 23 bases of the junction left unmatched. This CDR3 contains 18 residues. CDR3 sequence reads: CSAAARGSPNVPDYEQYF. DNA of the CDR3: TGCAGTGCAGCTGCCAGGGGGTCCCCGAACGTCCCGGACTACGAGCAGTACTTC.

There are many counts of this clonotype. The J gene is TRBJ1-1, the V gene TRBV5-1; no clear D gene. The CDR3 length is 12 residues. In germline, CDR1 is SGHRS, CDR2 YFSETQ. V lost 0 bases and J 8 bases, leaving 8 bases between the germline ends. The CDR3 here is CASSLVGIEAFF. For the CDR3, the DNA is TGCGCCAGCAGCTTGGTAGGGATCGAAGCTTTCTTT.

The table lists this clonotype with many counts. This rearrangement joins TRBV28 to TRBJ2-7, with D perhaps TRBD1 or TRBD2 (5 bases each). This CDR3 region has 11 residues. Germline CDR1 is MDHEN and CDR2 is SYDVKM. V lost 5 bases and J lost 3, with 5 bases in between. The CDR3 loop is CASSGGYEQYF. CDR3 in DNA: TGTGCCAGCAGTGGGGGCTACGAGCAGTACTTC.

Ten or more counts support this clonotype. The V gene is TRBV5-1, the J gene TRBJ2-2; 8 nucleotides align to TRBD1. Losses at the gene ends were 3 bases for V and 5 bases for J; bases not matched to a gene: 6. CDR1 is SGHRS and CDR2 is YFSETQ in the germline V gene. CDR3 length: 15 amino acids. This CDR3 is CASSSGQGGTGELFF. For the CDR3, the DNA is TGCGCCAGCAGCTCAGGACAGGGCGGTACCGGGGAGCTGTTTTTT.

CDR3 bases: TGTGCCAGCAGCCCGCTCCCGGGAGGGCCGGGCACCGGGGAGCTGTTTTTT. This gives the protein CASSPLPGGPGTGELFF. The chain has TRBV7-7 and TRBJ2-2; 8 bases match TRBD2. Unmatched junction bases numbered 12, after V lost 5 bases and J lost 4 bases. The CDR3 has 17 residues. CDR1 and CDR2 (germline): SSHAT, FNYEAQ (reference sequence). The whole variable domain, filled in from reference TRBV7-7 and TRBJ2-2, reads GAGVSQSPRYKVTKRGQDVTLRCDPISSHATLYWYQQALGQGPEFLTYFNYEAQPDKSGLPSDRFSAERPEGSISTLTIQRTEQRDSAMYRCASSPLPGGPGTGELFFGEGSRLTVL.

This clonotype was observed many times. The chain links TRBV18 to TRBJ2-1, with 7 positions matching TRBD2. Germline loops: CDR1 KGHSH, CDR2 LQKENI. The trim removed 3 bases at V and 2 bases at J, leaving 7 bases unmatched. The CDR3 is 16 residues long. This chain's CDR3 is CASSPLTSRAYNEQFF. The CDR3 nucleotides read TGTGCCAGCTCACCCCTGACTAGCCGGGCCTACAATGAGCAGTTCTTC.

This clonotype was seen a few times. The V gene is TRBV11-2, the J gene TRBJ2-1; 13 bases align to TRBD2. V was pared by 5 bases and J by 16 bases, with 5 bases of the junction left unmatched. The CDR3 length is 12 residues. Looked up from germline, CDR1 is SGHAT and CDR2 is FQNNGV. The CDR3 reads CASSPGGLAGFF. The CDR3 DNA is TGTGCCAGCAGCCCTGGGGGACTAGCGGGATTCTTC.